This T cell receptor beta chain is from a study of blood T cell repertoires in COVID-19. The assay was immunoSEQ multiplex PCR, and TCRdb's table has in-frame clones only and misses some. The sample comprises 200,000 to 250,000 clones, 82% of which are singletons, and around 3.4% rests with the top ten. V shed 5 bases, J shed 3 bases, and the junction held 9 bases outside the gene matches. The germline CDR1 and CDR2 sequences are LNHDA and SQIVND (reference sequence). The CDR3 is 15 amino acids. Sequenced material: PBMCs or T cells enriched from blood (not recorded which). The chain recombines TRBV19 with TRBJ2-7, with 8 positions matching TRBD2. This sequence originates from a woman in her sixties who had recovered from COVID-19. CDR3 amino acids: CASSSQDSGGYEQYF. CDR3 sequence (DNA): TGTGCCAGTAGTTCCCAGGACAGCGGGGGCTACGAGCAGTACTTC.